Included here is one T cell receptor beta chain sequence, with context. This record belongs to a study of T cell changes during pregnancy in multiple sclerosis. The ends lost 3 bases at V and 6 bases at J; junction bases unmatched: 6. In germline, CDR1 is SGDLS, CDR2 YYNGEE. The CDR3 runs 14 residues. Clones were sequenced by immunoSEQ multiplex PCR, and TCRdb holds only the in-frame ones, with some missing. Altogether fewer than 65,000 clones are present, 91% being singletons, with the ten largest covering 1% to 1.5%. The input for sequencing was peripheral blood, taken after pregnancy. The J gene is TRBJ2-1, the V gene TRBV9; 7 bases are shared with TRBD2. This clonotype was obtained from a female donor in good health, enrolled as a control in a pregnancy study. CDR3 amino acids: CASSGRLAPNEQFF. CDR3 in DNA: TGTGCCAGCAGCGGAAGACTAGCCCCCAATGAGCAGTTCTTC. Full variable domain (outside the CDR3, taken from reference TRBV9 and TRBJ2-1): DSGVTQTPKHLITATGQRVTLRCSPRSGDLSVYWYQQSLDQGLQFLIQYYNGEERAKGNILERFSAQQFPDLHSELNLSSLELGDSALYFCASSGRLAPNEQFFGPGTRLTVL.